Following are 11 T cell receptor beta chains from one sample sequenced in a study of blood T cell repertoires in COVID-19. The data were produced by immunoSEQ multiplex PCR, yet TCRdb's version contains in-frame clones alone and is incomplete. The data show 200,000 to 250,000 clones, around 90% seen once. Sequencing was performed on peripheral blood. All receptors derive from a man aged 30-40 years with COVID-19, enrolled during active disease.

DNA of the CDR3: TGTGCCAGCAGTTACGCAGGGCTCGATCAGCCCCAGCATTTT. Protein sequence: CASSYAGLDQPQHF. The gene calls are TRBV6-5 and TRBJ1-5; a possible D gene is TRBD1 (5 bases). Germline CDR1 MNHEY, CDR2 SVGAGI. Between the trimmed V and J ends, which lost 2 bases and 5 bases, there was a span of 10 bases. CDR3 size: 14 residues.

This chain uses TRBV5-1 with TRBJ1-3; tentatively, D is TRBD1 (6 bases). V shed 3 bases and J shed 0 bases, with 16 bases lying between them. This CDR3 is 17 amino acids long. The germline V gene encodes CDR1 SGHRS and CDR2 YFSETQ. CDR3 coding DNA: TGCGCCAGCAGCTCGCTGAGAACAGGGAGCTCTGGAAACACCATATATTTT. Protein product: CASSSLRTGSSGNTIYF.

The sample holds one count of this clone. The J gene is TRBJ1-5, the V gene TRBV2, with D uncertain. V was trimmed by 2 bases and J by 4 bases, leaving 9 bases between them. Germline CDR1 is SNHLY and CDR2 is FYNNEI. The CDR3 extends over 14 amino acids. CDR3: CASSEISSNQPQHF. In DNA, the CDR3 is TGTGCCAGCAGTGAAATCTCCAGTAATCAGCCCCAGCATTTT.

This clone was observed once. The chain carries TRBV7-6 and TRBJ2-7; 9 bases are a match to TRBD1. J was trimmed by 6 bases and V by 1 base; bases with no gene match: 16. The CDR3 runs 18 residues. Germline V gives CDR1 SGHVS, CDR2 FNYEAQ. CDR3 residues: CASSLVGGGQGPSGEQYF. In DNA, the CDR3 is TGTGCCAGCAGCTTAGTGGGTGGGGGACAGGGCCCGTCAGGCGAGCAGTACTTC.

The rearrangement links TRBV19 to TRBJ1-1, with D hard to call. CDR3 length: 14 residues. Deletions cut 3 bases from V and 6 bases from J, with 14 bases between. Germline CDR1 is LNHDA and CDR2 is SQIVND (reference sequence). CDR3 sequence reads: CASSIPAGLSEAFF. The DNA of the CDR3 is TGTGCCAGTAGTATCCCCGCGGGGTTGTCTGAAGCTTTCTTT.

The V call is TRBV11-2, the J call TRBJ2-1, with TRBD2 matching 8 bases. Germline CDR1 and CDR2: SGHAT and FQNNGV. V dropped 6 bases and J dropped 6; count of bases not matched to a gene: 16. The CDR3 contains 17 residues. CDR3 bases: TGTGCCAGCAGTAAAATCCCCCGGGGGGGCCTCAGCAATGAGCAGTTCTTC. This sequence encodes CASSKIPRGGLSNEQFF.

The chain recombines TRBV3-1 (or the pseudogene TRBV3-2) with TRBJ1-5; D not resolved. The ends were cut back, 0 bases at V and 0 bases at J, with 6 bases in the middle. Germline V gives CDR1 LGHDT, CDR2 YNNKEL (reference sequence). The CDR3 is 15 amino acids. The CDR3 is CASSQDLSSNQPQHF. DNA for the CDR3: TGTGCCAGCAGCCAAGATCTAAGTAGCAATCAGCCCCAGCATTTT.

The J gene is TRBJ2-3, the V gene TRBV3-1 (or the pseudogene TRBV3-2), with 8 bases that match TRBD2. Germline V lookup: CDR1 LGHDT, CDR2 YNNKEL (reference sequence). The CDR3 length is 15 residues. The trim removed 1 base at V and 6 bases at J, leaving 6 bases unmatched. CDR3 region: CASSQGGGGQDTQYF. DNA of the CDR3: TGTGCCAGCAGCCAAGGCGGCGGGGGGCAGGATACGCAGTATTTT.

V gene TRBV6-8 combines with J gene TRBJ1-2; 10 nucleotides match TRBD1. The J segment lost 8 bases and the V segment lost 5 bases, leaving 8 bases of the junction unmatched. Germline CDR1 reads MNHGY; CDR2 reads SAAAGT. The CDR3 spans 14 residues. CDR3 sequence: CASSSGGQGNGYTF. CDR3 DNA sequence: TGTGCCAGCAGTAGTGGGGGACAGGGGAACGGCTACACCTTC.

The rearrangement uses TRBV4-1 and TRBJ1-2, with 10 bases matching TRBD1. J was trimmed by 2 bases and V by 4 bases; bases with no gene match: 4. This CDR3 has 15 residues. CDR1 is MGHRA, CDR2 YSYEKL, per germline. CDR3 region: CASSPQTGGNYGYTF. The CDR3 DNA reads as TGCGCCAGCAGCCCCCAGACAGGGGGCAACTATGGCTACACCTTC.

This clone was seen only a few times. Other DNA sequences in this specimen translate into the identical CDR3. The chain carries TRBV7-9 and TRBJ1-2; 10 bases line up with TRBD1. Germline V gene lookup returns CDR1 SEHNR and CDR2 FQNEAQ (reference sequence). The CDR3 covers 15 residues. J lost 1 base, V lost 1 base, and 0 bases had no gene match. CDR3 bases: TGTGCCAGCAGCTTAGGGACAGGGGGTAACTATGGCTACACCTTC. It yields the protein CASSLGTGGNYGYTF. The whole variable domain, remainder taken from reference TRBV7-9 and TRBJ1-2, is DTGVSQNPRHKITKRGQNVTFRCDPISEHNRLYWYRQTLGQGPEFLTYFQNEAQLEKSRLLSDRFSAERPKGSFSTLEIQRTEQGDSAMYLCASSLGTGGNYGYTFGSGTRLTVV.